The source of this T cell receptor beta chain is a study of blood T cells in healthy people across ages. Study-level findings and limits: While age rose, TCR beta diversity per million T cells dropped in a roughly linear way.

PCR was performed a second time for about 7 to 12 cycles using a sample-barcoded 5' primer and a J-beta primer mix. Per-sample output comprised a minimum of 2.5 million paired-end reads containing CDR3. From the 5' RACE reads, TCRdb called clonotypes with MiXCR, one entry per CDR3 protein. The sample carries approximately 2,000,000 distinct CDR3 sequences, about 39% recorded once. This clonotype was seen more than once but under ten times. Its antigen is unknown. This CDR3 has 14 residues. The germline CDR1 and CDR2 sequences are SGDLS and YYNGEE. This TCR was recovered from a human donor in good health. This chain connects TRBV9 to TRBJ2-4; perhaps TRBD2 as D (6 bases). The DNA end favors TRBJ2-7, so the J call may be wrong. Source material: blood. DNA of the CDR3: TGTGCCAGCAGCGCCCCCGGGGGTACGGACGAGCAGTACTTC. Encoded protein: CASSAPGGTDEQYF.